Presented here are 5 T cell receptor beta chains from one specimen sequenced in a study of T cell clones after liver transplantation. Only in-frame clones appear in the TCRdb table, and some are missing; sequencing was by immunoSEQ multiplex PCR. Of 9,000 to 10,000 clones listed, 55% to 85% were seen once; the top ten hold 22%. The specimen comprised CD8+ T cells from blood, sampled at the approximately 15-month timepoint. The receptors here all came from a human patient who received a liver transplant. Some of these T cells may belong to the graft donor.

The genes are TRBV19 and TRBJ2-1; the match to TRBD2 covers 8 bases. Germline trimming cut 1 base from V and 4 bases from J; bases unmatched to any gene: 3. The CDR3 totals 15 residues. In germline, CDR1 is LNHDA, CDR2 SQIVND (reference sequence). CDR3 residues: CASSIAGGSYNEQFF. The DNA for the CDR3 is TGTGCCAGTAGTATAGCGGGGGGGTCTTACAATGAGCAGTTCTTC.

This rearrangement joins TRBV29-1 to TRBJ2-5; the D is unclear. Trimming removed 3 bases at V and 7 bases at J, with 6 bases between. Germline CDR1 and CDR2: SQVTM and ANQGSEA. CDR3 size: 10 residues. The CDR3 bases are TGCAGCGTTGATTCGGGGACCCAGTACTTC. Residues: CSVDSGTQYF.

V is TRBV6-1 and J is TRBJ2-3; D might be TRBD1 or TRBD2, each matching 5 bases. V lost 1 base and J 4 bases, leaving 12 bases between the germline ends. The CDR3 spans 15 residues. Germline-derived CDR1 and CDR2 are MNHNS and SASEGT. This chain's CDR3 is CASSEVWGIPDTQYF. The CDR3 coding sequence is TGTGCCAGCAGTGAAGTTTGGGGGATCCCAGATACGCAGTATTTT.

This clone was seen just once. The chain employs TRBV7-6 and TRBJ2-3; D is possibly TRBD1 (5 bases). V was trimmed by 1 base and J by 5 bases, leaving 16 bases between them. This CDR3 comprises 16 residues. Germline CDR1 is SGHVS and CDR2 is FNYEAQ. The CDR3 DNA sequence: TGTGCCAGCAGCTTAGAAGGCAGGGTGTCCGAAGATACGCAGTATTTT. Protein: CASSLEGRVSEDTQYF.

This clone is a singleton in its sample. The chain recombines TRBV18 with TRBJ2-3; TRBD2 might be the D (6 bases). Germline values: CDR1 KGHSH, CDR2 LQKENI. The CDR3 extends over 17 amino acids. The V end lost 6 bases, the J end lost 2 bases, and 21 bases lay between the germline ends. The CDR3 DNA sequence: TGTGCCAGCTCGCACGACGGGGGAAGGGCCATCACAGATACGCAGTATTTT. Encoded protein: CASSHDGGRAITDTQYF.